Listed here is a single T cell receptor (beta chain). The antigen is unknown. These data originate in a study of shared clonotypes between healthy human individuals. Whole-study results and caveats: Genetic and exposure-history diversity was limited by the small donor number. Roughly 5% was the fraction of naive CD4 clonotypes found shared across several donors.

The authors' processing: Filtering of immunoSEQ junctional sequences could not match full-length read filtering. Clones were read by immunoSEQ multiplex PCR, and TCRdb kept only the in-frame ones, dropping some. Clonal size and the V and J genes are those of that table, whereas D and trimming came from the DNA. The sample records 2,500,000 or so clones, about nine tenths being singletons. This CDR3 has 14 amino acids. CDR1 SGHDN and CDR2 FVKESK come from the germline V gene. With 5 bases clipped from V and 5 bases from J, the junction kept 8 bases outside the gene matches. Sample: naive CD4+ T cells from PBMCs. Subset noted: CD45RA+ positively selected. V is TRBV14 and J is TRBJ2-7, with TRBD1 matching 8 bases. The receptor was isolated from a young man in good health. Some clones in this sample may be carry-over from other donors' samples. CDR3 loop: CASSVGQGIDEQYF. The CDR3 DNA reads as TGTGCCAGCAGCGTAGGACAGGGAATCGACGAGCAGTACTTC.